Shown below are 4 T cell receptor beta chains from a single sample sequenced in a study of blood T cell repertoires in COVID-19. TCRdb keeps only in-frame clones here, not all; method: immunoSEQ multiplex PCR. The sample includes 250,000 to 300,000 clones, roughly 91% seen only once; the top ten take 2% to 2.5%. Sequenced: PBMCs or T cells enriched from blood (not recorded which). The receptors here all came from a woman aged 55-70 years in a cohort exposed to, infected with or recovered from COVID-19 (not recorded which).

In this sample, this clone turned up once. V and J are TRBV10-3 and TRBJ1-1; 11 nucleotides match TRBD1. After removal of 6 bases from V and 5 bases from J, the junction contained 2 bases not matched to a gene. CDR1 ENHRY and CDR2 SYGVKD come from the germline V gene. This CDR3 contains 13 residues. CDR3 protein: CAIRGTGGTEAFF. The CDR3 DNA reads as TGTGCCATCAGGGGGACAGGGGGGACTGAAGCTTTCTTT.

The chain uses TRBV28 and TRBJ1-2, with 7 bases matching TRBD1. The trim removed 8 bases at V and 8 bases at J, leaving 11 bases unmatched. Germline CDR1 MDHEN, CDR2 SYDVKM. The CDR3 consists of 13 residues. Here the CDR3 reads CASRGTDLWGYTF. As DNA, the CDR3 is TGTGCCAGCCGCGGGACAGATCTTTGGGGCTACACCTTC.

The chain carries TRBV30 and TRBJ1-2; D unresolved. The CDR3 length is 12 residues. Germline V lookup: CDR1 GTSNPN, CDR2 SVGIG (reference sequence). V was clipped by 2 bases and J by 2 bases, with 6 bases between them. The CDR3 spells CAWSRGNYGYTF. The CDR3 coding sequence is TGTGCCTGGAGTAGAGGGAACTATGGCTACACCTTC.

CDR3 in amino acids: CASSPGRGTYEQYF. In nucleotides, the CDR3 is TGTGCCAGCTCACCGGGCAGGGGGACTTACGAGCAGTACTTC. The chain links TRBV18 to TRBJ2-7; the D gene is possibly TRBD1 (7 bases). Trimming cost V 3 bases and J 4 bases, with 13 bases left between them. Germline V gene data show CDR1 as KGHSH and CDR2 as LQKENI. The CDR3 runs to 14 residues.